This TCR beta chain was recorded in a study of beta chain features in type 1 diabetes. Study in general: Examination spanned about 110 million sorted cells from all samples.

The germline gives CDR1 GTSNPN, CDR2 SVGIG (reference sequence). J was trimmed by 4 bases and V by 4 bases; bases with no gene match: 9. The CDR3 runs 14 residues. All of the isolated RNA was reverse transcribed, so expressed TCRB transcripts were sequenced. The method was immunoSEQ multiplex PCR; TCRdb's version includes in-frame clones alone and lacks a portion of them. The sample has about half a million clones; roughly 31% are singletons. This clone showed up just a few times. The sample contains more than one DNA sequence encoding this CDR3. The TCR was taken from a man aged 18 to 35 in good health. The V and J genes are TRBV30 and TRBJ2-7; 8 bases agree with TRBD1. The sample taken for sequencing was naive CD4+ T cells from blood. CDR3 amino acids: CAWNPDRVSYEQYF. The CDR3 DNA is TGTGCCTGGAACCCGGACAGGGTTTCGTACGAGCAGTACTTC.